This TCR beta chain was sequenced in a study of OX40 agonist ivuxolimab in advanced cancers. On the study more broadly: Dose-escalation patients had hepatocellular carcinoma, melanoma, renal cell or head and neck cancer.

Study observations and caveats: The 0.1-3.0 mg/kg partial responders had among the lowest clonal expansion. Compared with CD4+, CD8+ T cells on average had more expanded clones. Doses of 0.1 to 3.0 mg/kg were accompanied by clonal expansion of CD4+ and CD8+ blood T cells by week 6.

The protocol was immunoSEQ multiplex PCR, while the TCRdb copy is restricted to in-frame clones and leaves out a portion. In the table there are more than 95,000 clones, roughly 95% of which are singletons. As concerns this clone: Its specificity is not known.

CDR1 is MGHDK and CDR2 is SYGVNS in the germline V gene. This CDR3 has 13 residues. V was clipped by 3 bases and J by 8 bases, with 10 bases between them. This TCR derives from an adult with an advanced solid tumor such as melanoma, head and neck, liver or kidney cancer. The rearrangement links TRBV25-1 to TRBJ1-4; D gene uncertain. Sequencing used CD4+ or CD8+ T cells sorted from blood, obtained in a trial of the OX40 agonist ivuxolimab. Here the CDR3 DNA reads TGTGCCAGCAGTGATTGGGGTTGGGAAAAACTGTTTTTT. Its protein product is CASSDWGWEKLFF.